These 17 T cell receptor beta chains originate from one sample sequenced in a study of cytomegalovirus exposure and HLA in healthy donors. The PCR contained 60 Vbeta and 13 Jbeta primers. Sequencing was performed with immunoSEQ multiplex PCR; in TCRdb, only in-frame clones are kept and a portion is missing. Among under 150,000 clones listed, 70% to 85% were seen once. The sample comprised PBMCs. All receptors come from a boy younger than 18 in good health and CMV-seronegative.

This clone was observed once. DNA for the CDR3: TGTGCCAGCAGCCCAGGGACAGCTCCCTATGGCTACACCTTC. It yields the protein CASSPGTAPYGYTF. The V gene is TRBV7-9, the J gene TRBJ1-2; 7 bases match TRBD1. V lost 5 bases, J lost 4 bases, and 7 bases stayed unmatched. This CDR3 has 14 residues. Germline CDR1 SEHNR, CDR2 FQNEAQ (reference sequence).

The CDR3 DNA follows: TGTGCCAGCAGCGAGAGGTGGAGCACAGATACGCAGTATTTT. Protein: CASSERWSTDTQYF. This rearrangement joins TRBV14 to TRBJ2-3; D uncertain. The V gene's germline CDR1 is SGHDN and CDR2 FVKESK. The CDR3 covers 14 residues. V was trimmed by 5 bases and J by 0 bases, leaving 9 bases between them.

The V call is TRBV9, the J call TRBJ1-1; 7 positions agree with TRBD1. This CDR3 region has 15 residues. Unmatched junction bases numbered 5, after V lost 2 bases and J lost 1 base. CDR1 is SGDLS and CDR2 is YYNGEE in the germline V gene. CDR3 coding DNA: TGTGCCAGCAGCGTTACAGGGGCCCAGAACACTGAAGCTTTCTTT. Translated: CASSVTGAQNTEAFF.

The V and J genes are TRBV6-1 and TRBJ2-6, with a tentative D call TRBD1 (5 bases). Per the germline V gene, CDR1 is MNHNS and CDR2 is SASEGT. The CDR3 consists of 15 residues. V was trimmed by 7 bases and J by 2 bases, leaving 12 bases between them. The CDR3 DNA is TGTGCCAGCACCCAGGGCGGAACTGGGGCCAACGTCCTGACTTTC. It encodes CASTQGGTGANVLTF.

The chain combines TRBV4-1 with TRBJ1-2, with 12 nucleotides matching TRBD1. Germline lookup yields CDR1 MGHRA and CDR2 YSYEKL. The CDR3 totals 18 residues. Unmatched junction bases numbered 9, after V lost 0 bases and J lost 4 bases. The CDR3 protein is CASSQDLGTGGGGYGYTF. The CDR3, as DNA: TGCGCCAGCAGCCAAGATCTTGGGACAGGGGGCGGTGGCTATGGCTACACCTTC.

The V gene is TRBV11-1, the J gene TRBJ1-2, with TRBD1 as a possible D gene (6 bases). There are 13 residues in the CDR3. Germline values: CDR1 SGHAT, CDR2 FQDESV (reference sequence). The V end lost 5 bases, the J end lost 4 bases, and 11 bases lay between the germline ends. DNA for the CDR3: TGTGCCAGCAGCCCTGGGACACTCTATGGCTACACCTTC. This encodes CASSPGTLYGYTF.

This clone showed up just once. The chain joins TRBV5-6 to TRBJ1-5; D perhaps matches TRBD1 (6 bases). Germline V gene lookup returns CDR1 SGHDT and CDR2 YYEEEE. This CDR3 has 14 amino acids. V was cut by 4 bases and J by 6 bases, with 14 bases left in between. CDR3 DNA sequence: TGTGCCAGCAGCACGCAGCAGGGGACTCAGCCCCAGCATTTT. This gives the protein CASSTQQGTQPQHF.

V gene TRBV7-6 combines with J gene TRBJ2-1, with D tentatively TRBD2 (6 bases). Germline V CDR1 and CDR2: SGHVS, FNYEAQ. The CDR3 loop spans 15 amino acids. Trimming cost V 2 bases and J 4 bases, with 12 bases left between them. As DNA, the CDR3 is TGTGCCAGCAGCTTAAGCGGCGGGGCTTACAATGAGCAGTTCTTC. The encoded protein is CASSLSGGAYNEQFF.

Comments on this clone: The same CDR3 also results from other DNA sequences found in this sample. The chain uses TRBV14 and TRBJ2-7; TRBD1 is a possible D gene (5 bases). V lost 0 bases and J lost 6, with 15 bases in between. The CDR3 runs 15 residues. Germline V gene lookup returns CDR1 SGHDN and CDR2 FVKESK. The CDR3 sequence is CASSQDPQGKVEQYF. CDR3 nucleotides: TGTGCCAGCAGCCAAGATCCGCAGGGCAAGGTCGAGCAGTACTTC.

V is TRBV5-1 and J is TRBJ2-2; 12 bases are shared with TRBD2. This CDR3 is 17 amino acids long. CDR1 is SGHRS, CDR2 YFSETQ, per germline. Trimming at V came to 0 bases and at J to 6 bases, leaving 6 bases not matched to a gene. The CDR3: CASSLVSTSGSPGELFF. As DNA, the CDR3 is TGCGCCAGCAGCTTGGTATCGACTAGCGGGAGTCCCGGGGAGCTGTTTTTT.

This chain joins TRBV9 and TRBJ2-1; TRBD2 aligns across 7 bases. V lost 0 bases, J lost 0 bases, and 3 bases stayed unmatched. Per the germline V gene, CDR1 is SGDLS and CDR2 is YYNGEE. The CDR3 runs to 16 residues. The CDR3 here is CASSVAGGLSYNEQFF. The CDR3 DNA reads TGTGCCAGCAGCGTAGCGGGAGGCCTCTCCTACAATGAGCAGTTCTTC.

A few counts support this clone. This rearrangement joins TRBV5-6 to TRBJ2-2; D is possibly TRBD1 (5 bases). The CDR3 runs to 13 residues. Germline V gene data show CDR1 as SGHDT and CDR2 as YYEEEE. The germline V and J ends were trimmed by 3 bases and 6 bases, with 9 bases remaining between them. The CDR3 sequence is CASSSRVPGELFF. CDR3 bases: TGTGCCAGCAGCTCCAGGGTCCCCGGGGAGCTGTTTTTT.

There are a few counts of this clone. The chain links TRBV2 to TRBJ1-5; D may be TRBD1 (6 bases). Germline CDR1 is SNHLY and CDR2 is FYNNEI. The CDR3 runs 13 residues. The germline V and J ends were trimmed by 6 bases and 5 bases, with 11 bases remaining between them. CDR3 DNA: TGTGCCAGCAGACCGGACAGAGATCAGCCCCAGCATTTT. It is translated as CASRPDRDQPQHF.

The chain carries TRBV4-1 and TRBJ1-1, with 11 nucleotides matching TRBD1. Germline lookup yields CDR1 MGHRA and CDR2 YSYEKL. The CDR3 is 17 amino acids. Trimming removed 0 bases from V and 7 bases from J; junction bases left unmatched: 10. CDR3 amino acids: CASSQELGQGAYIEAFF. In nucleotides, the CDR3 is TGCGCCAGCAGCCAAGAATTAGGACAGGGGGCATATATTGAAGCTTTCTTT.

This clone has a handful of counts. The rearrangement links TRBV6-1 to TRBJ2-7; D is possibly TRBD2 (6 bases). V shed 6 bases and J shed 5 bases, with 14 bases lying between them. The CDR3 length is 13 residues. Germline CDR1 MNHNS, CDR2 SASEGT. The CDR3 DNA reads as TGTGCCAGCAGCTCCGGACTAATCCACGAGCAGTACTTC. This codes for CASSSGLIHEQYF.

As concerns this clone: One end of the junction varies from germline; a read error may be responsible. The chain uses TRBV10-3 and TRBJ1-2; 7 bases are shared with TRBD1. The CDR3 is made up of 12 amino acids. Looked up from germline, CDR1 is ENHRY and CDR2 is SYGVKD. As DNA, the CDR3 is TGTGCCATCGGTGAGGGGGCTGGCGGCTACACCTTC. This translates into CAIGEGAGGYTF.

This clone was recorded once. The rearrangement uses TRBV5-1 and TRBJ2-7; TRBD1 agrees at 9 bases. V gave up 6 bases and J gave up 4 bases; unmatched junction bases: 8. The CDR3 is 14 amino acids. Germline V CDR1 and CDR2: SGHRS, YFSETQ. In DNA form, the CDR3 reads TGCGCCAGCACATGGGGACAGGGCGCGTACGAGCAGTACTTC. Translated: CASTWGQGAYEQYF.